This record covers a single T cell receptor beta chain. The length of the CDR3 is 13 residues. Germline V lookup: CDR1 SGHRS, CDR2 YFSETQ. V lost 8 bases and J lost 4, with 15 bases in between. This specimen comes from a study of blood T cell repertoires in COVID-19. Study-level background: Whether acute or convalescent, the COVID-19 samples came from the United States, Italy and Spain.

The data were produced by immunoSEQ multiplex PCR, yet TCRdb's version contains in-frame clones alone and is incomplete. The sample gives roughly 96,000 clones, 82% of which show up once; 18% is in the top ten. This chain connects TRBV5-1 to TRBJ2-5; the D gene is possibly TRBD1 (6 bases). Input material: peripheral blood. The receptor comes from a man older than 75 with acute or convalescent COVID-19. The CDR3: CASETGSGETQYF. The CDR3 DNA follows: TGCGCCAGTGAAACAGGGAGTGGAGAGACCCAGTACTTC.